Below, 13 T cell receptor beta chains from the same sample are listed, as sequenced in a study of metastatic and nonmetastatic thyroid tumors. TCRdb redid the clone calls on the PCR reads using MiXCR. The sample carries tens of thousands of clones, around an eighth recorded once. No patient had received any treatment before thyroid surgery. Sequencing input: tumor tissue. These receptors all come from a female donor with papillary thyroid cancer or a benign thyroid nodule (not recorded which). Some clones in this sample may be carry-over from other donors' samples.

This clone was seen ten or more times. The genes are TRBV5-8 and TRBJ2-1; tentatively, D is TRBD1 (6 bases). The germline V and J ends were trimmed by 5 bases and 11 bases, with 14 bases remaining between them. CDR3 length: 12 amino acids. Germline CDR1 is SGHTS and CDR2 is YDEGEE. The CDR3 nucleotides are TGTGCCAGCAGGCCCAGAGGGGGTAAGCAGTTCTTC. Translating gives CASRPRGGKQFF.

This clone was detected many times. The rearrangement joins TRBV21-1 to TRBJ2-3; the table's D call, TRBD2, has no DNA check behind it. TRBV21-1 is a pseudogene. The CDR3 runs to 18 residues. CDR3 residues: CASSRTSGRRLGGDTQYF. The CDR3 nucleotides are TGTGCCAGCAGCAGGACTAGCGGAAGACGCCTGGGGGGGGATACGCAGTATTTT.

As for this clone: A read error may be the cause here, since a much bigger clone is one base away. Other DNA variants within this sample encode the same CDR3. The chain employs TRBV7-3 and TRBJ1-1, with D maybe TRBD1 (5 bases). The V gene's germline CDR1 is SGHTA and CDR2 FQGTGA. This CDR3 is built from 13 residues. The CDR3 sequence is CASSVEGNTEAFF. Written as DNA, the CDR3 is TGTGCCAGCAGCGTCGAGGGGAACACTGAGGCTTTCTTT. The full variable domain, completed using reference TRBV7-3 and TRBJ1-1, is GAGVSQTPSNKVTEKGKYVELRCDPISGHTALYWYRQSLGQGPEFLIYFQGTGAADDSGLPNDRFFAVRPEGSVSTLKIQRTERGDSAVYLCASSVEGNTEAFFGQGTRLTVV.

The V call is TRBV19, the J call TRBJ2-6, with D maybe TRBD2 (5 bases). Trimming left V 3 bases short and J 0 bases short, with 9 bases between. Germline CDR1 reads LNHDA; CDR2 reads SQIVND (reference sequence). This CDR3 comprises 16 residues. For the CDR3, the DNA is TGTGCCAGTAGTATTTGGGAGAGCTCTGGGGCCAACGTCCTGACTTTC. Its translation: CASSIWESSGANVLTF.

At least ten counts were recorded for this clone. The chain recombines TRBV9 with TRBJ2-4; 9 nucleotides align to TRBD1. V was pared by 4 bases and J by 3 bases, with 11 bases of the junction left unmatched. Germline-derived CDR1 and CDR2 are SGDLS and YYNGEE. There are 17 residues in the CDR3. For the CDR3, the DNA is TGTGCCAGCAGCCCCCACGGGACAGGGTGGGGCAAAAACATTCAGTACTTC. Its translation: CASSPHGTGWGKNIQYF.

This clone has at least ten counts. This sequence joins TRBV7-6 and TRBJ2-3; D may correspond to TRBD1 or TRBD2 (6 bases each). Trimming took off 2 bases at V and 3 bases at J, with 18 bases between the two ends. The CDR3 totals 17 residues. Germline V gives CDR1 SGHVS, CDR2 FNYEAQ. CDR3 bases: TGTGCCAGCAGCTTATTCCCCCCGGGGGCCACTACAGATACGCAGTATTTT. This encodes CASSLFPPGATTDTQYF.

Details on this clone: A much larger clone differs from this one at a single base, so this may be a read error. The same CDR3 can be traced to other DNA sequences in this sample. This rearrangement joins TRBV20-1 to TRBJ2-3, with D perhaps TRBD2 (5 bases). This CDR3 is 12 amino acids long. Looked up from germline, CDR1 is DFQATT and CDR2 is SNEGSKA (reference sequence). The CDR3 nucleotides read TGCAGTGCTACGGGCGGGTCAGATACTCAGTATTTT. This translates into CSATGGSDTQYF.

This clone was observed many times. This sequence joins TRBV29-1 and TRBJ2-5, with TRBD1 matching over 8 bases. In germline, CDR1 is SQVTM, CDR2 ANQGSEA. J gave up 1 base and V 8 bases, and 3 bases lay outside the gene matches. This CDR3 region has 12 residues. DNA of the CDR3: TGCAGCTTTGGACAGGGCCAAGAGACCCAGTACTTC. Amino acid sequence: CSFGQGQETQYF.

This clone was seen ten or more times. The CDR3 here is CASSQDVWDEFSQHF. CDR3 nucleotide sequence: TGCGCCAGCAGCCAAGATGTCTGGGATGAGTTCTCCCAGCATTTT. The rearrangement uses TRBV4-1 and TRBJ1-5, with unresolved D. V gave up 0 bases and J gave up 11 bases, with 17 bases separating them. CDR1 and CDR2 from the germline V gene are MGHRA and YSYEKL. CDR3 length: 15 residues.

This clone appeared many times. The V gene is TRBV5-1, the J gene TRBJ2-5; tentative D call: TRBD1 (6 bases). The ends were cut back, 6 bases at V and 5 bases at J, with 14 bases in the middle. This CDR3 contains 13 residues. Germline V lookup: CDR1 SGHRS, CDR2 YFSETQ. The CDR3 protein is CASNPGASETQYF. The CDR3 coding sequence is TGCGCCAGCAACCCAGGGGCTAGTGAGACCCAGTACTTC.

At least ten counts were recorded for this clone. V usage is TRBV20-1 and J usage is TRBJ2-2; 11 bases are shared with TRBD2. Trimming at V came to 6 bases and at J to 4 bases, leaving 10 bases not matched to a gene. There are 16 residues in the CDR3. Per germline, CDR1 DFQATT and CDR2 SNEGSKA (reference sequence). The CDR3 DNA reads TGCAGTGCGGCGGGGCCGGGACTAGCGGCCACCGGGGAGCTGTTTTTT. It encodes CSAAGPGLAATGELFF.

Ten or more counts support this clone. The rearrangement uses TRBV18 and TRBJ2-5; D remains ambiguous. This CDR3 region has 12 residues. Trimming cost V 1 base and J 4 bases, with 4 bases left between them. Germline CDR1 and CDR2: KGHSH and LQKENI. CDR3 nucleotides: TGTGCCAGCTCACCACTGGGAGAGACCCAGTACTTC. Its protein product is CASSPLGETQYF.

This clone has at least ten counts. This chain uses TRBV27 with TRBJ1-3; D is possibly TRBD1 (6 bases). The CDR3 covers 16 residues. Germline V gene data show CDR1 as MNHEY and CDR2 as SMNVEV (reference sequence). Trimming shortened V by 6 bases and J by 3 bases, and 18 bases separated the two germline ends. Written as DNA, the CDR3 is TGTGCCAGCAGGCCTCTTGACAGGCCGGGTGGAAACACCATATATTTT. As protein: CASRPLDRPGGNTIYF.